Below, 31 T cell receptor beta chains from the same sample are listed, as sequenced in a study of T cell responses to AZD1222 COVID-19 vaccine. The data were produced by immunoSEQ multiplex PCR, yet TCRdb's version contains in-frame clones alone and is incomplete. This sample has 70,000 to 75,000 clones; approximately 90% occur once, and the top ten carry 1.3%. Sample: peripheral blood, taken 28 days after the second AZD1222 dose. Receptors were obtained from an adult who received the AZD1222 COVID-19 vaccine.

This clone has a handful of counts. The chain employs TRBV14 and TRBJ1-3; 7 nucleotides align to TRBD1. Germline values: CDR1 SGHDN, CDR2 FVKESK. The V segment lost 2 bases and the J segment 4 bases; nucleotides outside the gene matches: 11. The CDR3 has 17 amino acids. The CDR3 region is CASSQTGVRSRGNTIYF. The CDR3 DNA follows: TGTGCCAGCAGCCAAACAGGGGTTCGCTCCAGGGGAAACACCATATATTTT.

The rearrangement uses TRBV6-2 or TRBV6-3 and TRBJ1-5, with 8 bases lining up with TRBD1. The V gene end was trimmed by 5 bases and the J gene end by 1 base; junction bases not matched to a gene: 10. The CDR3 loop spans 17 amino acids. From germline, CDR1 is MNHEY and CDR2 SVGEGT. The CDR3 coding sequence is TGTGCCAGCAGTCGCTGGGGACAGGATGGCAGCAATCAGCCCCAGCATTTT. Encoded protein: CASSRWGQDGSNQPQHF.

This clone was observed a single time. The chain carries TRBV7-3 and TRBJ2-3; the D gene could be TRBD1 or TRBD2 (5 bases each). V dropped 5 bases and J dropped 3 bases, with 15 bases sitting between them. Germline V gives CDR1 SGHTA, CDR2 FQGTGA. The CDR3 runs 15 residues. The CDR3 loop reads CASSPLGTETDTQYF. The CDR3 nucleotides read TGTGCCAGCAGCCCTCTAGGGACGGAAACAGATACGCAGTATTTT.

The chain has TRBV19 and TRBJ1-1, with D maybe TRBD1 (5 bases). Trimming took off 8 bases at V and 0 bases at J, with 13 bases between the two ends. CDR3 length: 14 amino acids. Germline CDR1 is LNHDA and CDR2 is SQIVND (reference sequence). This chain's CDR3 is CASGLGPLNTEAFF. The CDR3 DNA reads TGTGCCAGTGGCCTGGGGCCGTTGAACACTGAAGCTTTCTTT.

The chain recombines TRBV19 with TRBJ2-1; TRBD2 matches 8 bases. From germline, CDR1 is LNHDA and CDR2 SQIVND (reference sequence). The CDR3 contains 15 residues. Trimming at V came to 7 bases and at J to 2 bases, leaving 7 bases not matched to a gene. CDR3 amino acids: CASTRRGGTYNEQFF. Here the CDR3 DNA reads TGTGCCAGTACCCGCCGGGGGGGGACCTACAATGAGCAGTTCTTC.

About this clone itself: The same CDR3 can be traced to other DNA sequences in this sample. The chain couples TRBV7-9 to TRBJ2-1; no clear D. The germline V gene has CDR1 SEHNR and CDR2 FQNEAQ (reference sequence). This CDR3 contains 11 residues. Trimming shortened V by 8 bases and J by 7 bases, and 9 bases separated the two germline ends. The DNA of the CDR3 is TGTGCCAGCTCTTTACTGAATGAGCAGTTCTTC. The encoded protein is CASSLLNEQFF.

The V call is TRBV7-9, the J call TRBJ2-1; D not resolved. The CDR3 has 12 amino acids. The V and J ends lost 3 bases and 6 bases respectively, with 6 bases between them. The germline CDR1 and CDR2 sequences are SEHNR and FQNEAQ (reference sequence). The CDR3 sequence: CASSFSTNEQFF. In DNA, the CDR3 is TGTGCCAGCAGCTTCAGCACCAATGAGCAGTTCTTC.

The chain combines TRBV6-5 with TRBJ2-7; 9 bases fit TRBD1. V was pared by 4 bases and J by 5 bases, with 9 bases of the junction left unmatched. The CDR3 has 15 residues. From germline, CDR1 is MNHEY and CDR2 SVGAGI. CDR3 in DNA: TGTGCCAGCAGTTCGGTGTTGGACAGGGGCCACGAGCAGTACTTC. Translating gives CASSSVLDRGHEQYF.

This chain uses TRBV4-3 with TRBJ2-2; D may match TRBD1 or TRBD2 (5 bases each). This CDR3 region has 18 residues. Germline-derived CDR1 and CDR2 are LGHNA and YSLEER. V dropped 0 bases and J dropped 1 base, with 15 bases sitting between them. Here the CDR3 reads CASSQERMGELNTGELFF. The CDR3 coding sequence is TGCGCCAGCAGCCAAGAGAGGATGGGGGAACTGAACACCGGGGAGCTGTTTTTT.

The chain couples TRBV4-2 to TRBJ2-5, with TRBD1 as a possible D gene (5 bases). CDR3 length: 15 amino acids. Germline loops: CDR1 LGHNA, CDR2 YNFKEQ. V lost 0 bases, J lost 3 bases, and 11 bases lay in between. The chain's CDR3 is CASSQEGREKETQYF. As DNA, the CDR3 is TGTGCCAGCAGCCAAGAGGGCAGGGAAAAAGAGACCCAGTACTTC.

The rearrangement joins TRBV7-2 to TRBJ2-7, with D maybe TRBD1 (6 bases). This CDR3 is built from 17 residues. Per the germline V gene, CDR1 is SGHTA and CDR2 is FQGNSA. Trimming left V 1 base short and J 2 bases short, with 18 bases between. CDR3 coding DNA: TGTGCCAGCAGCTTAGTTGAAGGGTGGACAGTTACCTACGAGCAGTACTTC. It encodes CASSLVEGWTVTYEQYF.

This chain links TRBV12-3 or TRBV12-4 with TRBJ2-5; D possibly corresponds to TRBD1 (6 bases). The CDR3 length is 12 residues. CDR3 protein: CAQGTDGETQYF. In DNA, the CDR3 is TGTGCACAGGGCACAGATGGGGAGACCCAGTACTTC.

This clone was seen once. The CDR3 is CASRSGTSGPNEQFF. CDR3 coding DNA: TGTGCCAGCAGATCAGGGACTAGCGGGCCCAATGAGCAGTTCTTC. The chain recombines TRBV11-3 with TRBJ2-1, with 12 bases matching TRBD2. CDR1 and CDR2 from the germline V gene are SGHNT and YENEEA. The CDR3 length is 15 residues. V gave up 6 bases and J gave up 6 bases; unmatched junction bases: 6.

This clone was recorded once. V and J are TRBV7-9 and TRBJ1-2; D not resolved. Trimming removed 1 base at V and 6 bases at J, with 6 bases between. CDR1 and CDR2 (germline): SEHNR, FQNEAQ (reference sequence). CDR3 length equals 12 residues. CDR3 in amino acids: CASSLVADGYTF. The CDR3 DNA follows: TGTGCCAGCAGCTTAGTGGCAGATGGCTACACCTTC.

The DNA for the CDR3 is TGTGCCAGCAGCCAGATCGACTGGATGGAGAACACTGAAGCTTTCTTT. Protein product: CASSQIDWMENTEAFF. The chain employs TRBV7-9 and TRBJ1-1; no clear D. Germline CDR1 is SEHNR and CDR2 is FQNEAQ (reference sequence). V was shortened by 5 bases and J by 1 base, with 17 bases between the two germline ends. This CDR3 is built from 16 residues.

CDR3 sequence reads: CASSQGPSGTLPYEQYF. In DNA form, the CDR3 reads TGTGCCAGCAGCCAAGGGCCTAGCGGGACCCTCCCCTACGAGCAGTACTTC. The chain recombines TRBV3-1 (or the pseudogene TRBV3-2) with TRBJ2-7; the match to TRBD2 covers 9 bases. The CDR3 is 17 residues long. Trimming at V came to 1 base and at J to 2 bases, leaving 9 bases not matched to a gene. Per the germline V gene, CDR1 is LGHDT and CDR2 is YNNKEL (reference sequence).

CDR3 sequence reads: CASSLSSGRASYEQYF. For the CDR3, the DNA is TGTGCCAGCAGTTTATCTAGCGGGCGGGCCTCCTACGAGCAGTACTTC. The rearrangement uses TRBV27 and TRBJ2-7, with 7 bases identical to TRBD2. Germline-derived CDR1 and CDR2 are MNHEY and SMNVEV (reference sequence). The CDR3 is made up of 16 amino acids. V gave up 0 bases and J gave up 0 bases; unmatched junction bases: 5.

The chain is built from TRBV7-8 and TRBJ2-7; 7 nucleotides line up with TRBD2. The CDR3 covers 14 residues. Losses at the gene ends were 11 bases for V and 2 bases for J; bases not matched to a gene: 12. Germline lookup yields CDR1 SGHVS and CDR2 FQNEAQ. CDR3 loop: CAGGERDTPYEQYF. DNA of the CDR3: TGTGCCGGGGGAGAGCGGGATACCCCCTACGAGCAGTACTTC.

CDR3 protein: CASSESGQGYEQYF. CDR3 in DNA: TGTGCCAGCAGTGAATCGGGACAGGGCTACGAGCAGTACTTC. The gene calls are TRBV2 and TRBJ2-7; 9 nucleotides match TRBD1. Germline lookup yields CDR1 SNHLY and CDR2 FYNNEI. V lost 2 bases to trimming and J lost 3 bases; unmatched junction nucleotides: 2. This CDR3 is built from 14 residues. The full variable domain, rest sourced from reference TRBV2 and TRBJ2-7, is EPEVTQTPSHQVTQMGQEVILRCVPISNHLYFYWYRQILGQKVEFLVSFYNNEISEKSEIFDDQFSVERPDGSNFTLKIRSTKLEDSAMYFCASSESGQGYEQYFGPGTRLTVT.

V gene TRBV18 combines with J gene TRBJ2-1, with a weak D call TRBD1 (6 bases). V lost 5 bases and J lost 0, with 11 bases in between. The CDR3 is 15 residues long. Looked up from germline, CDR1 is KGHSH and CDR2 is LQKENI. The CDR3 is CASSWDTSSYNEQFF. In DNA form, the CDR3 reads TGTGCCAGCTCATGGGACACAAGCTCCTACAATGAGCAGTTCTTC. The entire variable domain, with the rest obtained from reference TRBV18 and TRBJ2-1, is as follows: NAGVMQNPRHLVRRRGQEARLRCSPMKGHSHVYWYRQLPEEGLKFMVYLQKENIIDESGMPKERFSAEFPKEGPSILRIQQVVRGDSAAYFCASSWDTSSYNEQFFGPGTRLTVL.

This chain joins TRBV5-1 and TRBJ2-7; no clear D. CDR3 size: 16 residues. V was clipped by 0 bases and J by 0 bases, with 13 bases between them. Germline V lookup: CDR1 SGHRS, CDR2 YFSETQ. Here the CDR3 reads CASSLASTRLSYEQYF. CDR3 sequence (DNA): TGCGCCAGCAGCTTGGCATCGACAAGGCTCTCCTACGAGCAGTACTTC.

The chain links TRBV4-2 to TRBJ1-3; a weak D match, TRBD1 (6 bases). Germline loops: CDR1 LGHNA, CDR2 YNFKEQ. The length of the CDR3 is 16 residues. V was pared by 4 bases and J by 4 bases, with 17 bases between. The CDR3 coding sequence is TGTGCCAGCAGCCCAGGGGAGGGGAGCGCCGGAAACACCATATATTTT. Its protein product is CASSPGEGSAGNTIYF.

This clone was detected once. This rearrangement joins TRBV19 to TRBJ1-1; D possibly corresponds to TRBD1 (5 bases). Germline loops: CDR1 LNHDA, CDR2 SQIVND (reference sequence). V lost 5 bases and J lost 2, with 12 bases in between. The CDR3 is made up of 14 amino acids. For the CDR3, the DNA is TGTGCCAGTAGTGCACAGGCGGTCAACACTGAAGCTTTCTTT. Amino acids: CASSAQAVNTEAFF.

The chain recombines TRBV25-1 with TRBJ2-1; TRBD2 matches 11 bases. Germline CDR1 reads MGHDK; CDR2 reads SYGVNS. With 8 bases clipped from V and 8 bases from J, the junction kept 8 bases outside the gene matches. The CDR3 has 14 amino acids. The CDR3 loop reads CASEIAGGPYEQFF. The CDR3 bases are TGTGCCAGCGAAATAGCGGGAGGGCCTTATGAGCAGTTCTTC.

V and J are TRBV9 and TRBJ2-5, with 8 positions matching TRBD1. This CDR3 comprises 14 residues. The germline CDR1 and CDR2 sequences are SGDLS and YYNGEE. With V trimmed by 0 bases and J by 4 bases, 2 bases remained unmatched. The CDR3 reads CASSVAQGGETQYF. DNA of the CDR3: TGTGCCAGCAGCGTAGCACAGGGGGGAGAGACCCAGTACTTC.

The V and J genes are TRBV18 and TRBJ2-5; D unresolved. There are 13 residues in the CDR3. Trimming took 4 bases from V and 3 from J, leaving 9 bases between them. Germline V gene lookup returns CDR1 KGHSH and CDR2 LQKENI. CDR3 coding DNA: TGTGCCAGCTCACAGGGCCAGAAAGAGACCCAGTACTTC. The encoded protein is CASSQGQKETQYF.

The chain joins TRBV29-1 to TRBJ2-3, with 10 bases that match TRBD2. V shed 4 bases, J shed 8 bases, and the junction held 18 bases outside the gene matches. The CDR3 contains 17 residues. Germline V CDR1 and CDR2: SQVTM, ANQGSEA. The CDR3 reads CSVAPASGRVRTGTQYF. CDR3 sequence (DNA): TGCAGCGTTGCTCCAGCTAGCGGGAGAGTCCGCACGGGTACGCAGTATTTT.

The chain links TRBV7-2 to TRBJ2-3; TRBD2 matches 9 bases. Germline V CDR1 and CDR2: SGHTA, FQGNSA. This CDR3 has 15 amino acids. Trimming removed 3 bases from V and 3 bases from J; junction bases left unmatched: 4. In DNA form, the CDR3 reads TGTGCCAGCAGCTTTCTAGCGGGAAGAACAGATACGCAGTATTTT. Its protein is CASSFLAGRTDTQYF. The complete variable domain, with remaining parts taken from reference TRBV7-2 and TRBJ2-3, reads GAGVSQSPSNKVTEKGKDVELRCDPISGHTALYWYRQSLGQGLEFLIYFQGNSAPDKSGLPSDRFSAERTGGSVSTLTIQRTQQEDSAVYLCASSFLAGRTDTQYFGPGTRLTVL.

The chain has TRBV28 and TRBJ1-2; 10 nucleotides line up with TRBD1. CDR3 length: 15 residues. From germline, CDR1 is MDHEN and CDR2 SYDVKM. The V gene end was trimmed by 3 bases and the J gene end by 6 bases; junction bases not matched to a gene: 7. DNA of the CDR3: TGTGCCAGCAGTTTCCAGACAGGGGGCCTGAATGGCTACACCTTC. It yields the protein CASSFQTGGLNGYTF.

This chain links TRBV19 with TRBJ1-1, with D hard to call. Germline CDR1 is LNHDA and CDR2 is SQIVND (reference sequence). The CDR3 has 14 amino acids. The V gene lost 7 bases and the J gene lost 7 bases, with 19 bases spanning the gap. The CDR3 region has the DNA TGTGCCAGTACGGACCCCCCGAGGTTAGGTGAAGCTTTCTTT. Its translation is CASTDPPRLGEAFF. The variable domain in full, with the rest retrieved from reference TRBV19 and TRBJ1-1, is DGGITQSPKYLFRKEGQNVTLSCEQNLNHDAMYWYRQDPGQGLRLIYYSQIVNDFQKGDIAEGYSVSREKKESFPLTVTSAQKNPTAFYLCASTDPPRLGEAFFGQGTRLTVV.

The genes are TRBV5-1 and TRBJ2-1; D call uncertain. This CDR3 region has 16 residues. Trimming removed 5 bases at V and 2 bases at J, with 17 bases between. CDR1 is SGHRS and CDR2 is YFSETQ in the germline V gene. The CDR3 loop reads CASRPPAIDTYNEQFF. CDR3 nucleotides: TGCGCCAGCAGGCCCCCAGCGATTGATACCTACAATGAGCAGTTCTTC.